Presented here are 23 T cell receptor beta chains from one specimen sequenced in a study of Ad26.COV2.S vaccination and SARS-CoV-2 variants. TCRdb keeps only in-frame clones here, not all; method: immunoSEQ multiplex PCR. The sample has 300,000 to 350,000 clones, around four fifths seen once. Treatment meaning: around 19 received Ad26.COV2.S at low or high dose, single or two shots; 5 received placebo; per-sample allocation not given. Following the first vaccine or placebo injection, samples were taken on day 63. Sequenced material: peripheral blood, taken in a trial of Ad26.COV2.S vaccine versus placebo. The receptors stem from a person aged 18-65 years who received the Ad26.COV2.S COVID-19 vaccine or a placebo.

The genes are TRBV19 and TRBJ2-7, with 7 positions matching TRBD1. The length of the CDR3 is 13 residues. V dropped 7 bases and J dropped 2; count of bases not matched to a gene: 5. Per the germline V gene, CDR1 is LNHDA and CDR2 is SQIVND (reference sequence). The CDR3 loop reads CASTGTDPYEQYF. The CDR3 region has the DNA TGTGCCAGTACCGGGACAGACCCCTACGAGCAGTACTTC.

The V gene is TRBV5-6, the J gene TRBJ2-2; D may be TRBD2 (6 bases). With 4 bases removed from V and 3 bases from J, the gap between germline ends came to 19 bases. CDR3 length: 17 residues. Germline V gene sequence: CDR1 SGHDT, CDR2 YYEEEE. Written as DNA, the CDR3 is TGTGCCAGCAGCCCGGCCGGGACTCCCTACGACACCGGGGAGCTGTTTTTT. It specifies CASSPAGTPYDTGELFF. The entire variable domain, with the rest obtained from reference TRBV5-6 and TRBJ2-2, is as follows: DAGVTQSPTHLIKTRGQQVTLRCSPKSGHDTVSWYQQALGQGPQFIFQYYEEEERQRGNFPDRFSGHQFPNYSSELNVNALLLGDSALYLCASSPAGTPYDTGELFFGEGSRLTVL.

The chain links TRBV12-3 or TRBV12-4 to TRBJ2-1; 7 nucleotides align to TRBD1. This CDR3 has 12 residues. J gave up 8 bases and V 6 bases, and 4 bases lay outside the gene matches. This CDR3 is CASSLTGDEQFF. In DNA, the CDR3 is TGTGCCAGCAGCCTCACAGGGGATGAGCAGTTCTTC.

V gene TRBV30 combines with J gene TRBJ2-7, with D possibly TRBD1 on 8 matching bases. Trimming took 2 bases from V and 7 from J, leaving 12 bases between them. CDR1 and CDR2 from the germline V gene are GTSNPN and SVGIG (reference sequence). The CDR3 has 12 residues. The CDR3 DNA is TGTGCCTGGAGTAACAGGGGGGGGGAGCAGTACTTC. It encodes CAWSNRGGEQYF.

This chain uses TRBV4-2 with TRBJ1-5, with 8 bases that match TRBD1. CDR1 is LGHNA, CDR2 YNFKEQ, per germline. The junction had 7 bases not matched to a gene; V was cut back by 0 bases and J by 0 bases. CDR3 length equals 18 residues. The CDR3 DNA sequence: TGTGCCAGCAGCCAAGATCAGGCAGGGGGCTTTAGCAATCAGCCCCAGCATTTT. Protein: CASSQDQAGGFSNQPQHF.

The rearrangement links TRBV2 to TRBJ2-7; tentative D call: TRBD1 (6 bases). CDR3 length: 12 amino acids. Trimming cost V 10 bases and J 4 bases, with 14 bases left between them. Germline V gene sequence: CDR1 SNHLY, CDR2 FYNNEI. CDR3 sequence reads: CATQKGGYEQYF. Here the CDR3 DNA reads TGTGCCACCCAGAAAGGGGGTTACGAGCAGTACTTC.

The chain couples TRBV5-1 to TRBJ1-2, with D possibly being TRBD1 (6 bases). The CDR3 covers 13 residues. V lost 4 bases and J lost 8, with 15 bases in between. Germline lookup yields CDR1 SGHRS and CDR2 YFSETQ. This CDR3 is CASSQDSYTGYTF. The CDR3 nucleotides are TGCGCCAGCAGCCAGGACAGCTATACCGGCTACACCTTC.

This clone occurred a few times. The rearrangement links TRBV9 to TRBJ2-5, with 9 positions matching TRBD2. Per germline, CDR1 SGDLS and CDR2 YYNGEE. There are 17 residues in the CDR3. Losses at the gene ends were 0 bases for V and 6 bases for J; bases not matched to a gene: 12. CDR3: CASSVAPFAGGPKTQYF. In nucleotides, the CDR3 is TGTGCCAGCAGCGTAGCTCCTTTTGCGGGGGGGCCGAAGACCCAGTACTTC. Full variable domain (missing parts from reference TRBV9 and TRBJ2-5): DSGVTQTPKHLITATGQRVTLRCSPRSGDLSVYWYQQSLDQGLQFLIQYYNGEERAKGNILERFSAQQFPDLHSELNLSSLELGDSALYFCASSVAPFAGGPKTQYFGPGTRLLVL.

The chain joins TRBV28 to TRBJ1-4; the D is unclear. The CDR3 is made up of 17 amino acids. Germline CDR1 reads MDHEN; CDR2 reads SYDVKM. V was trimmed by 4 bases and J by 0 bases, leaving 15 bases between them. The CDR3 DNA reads TGTGCCAGCAGTTCTCTCGACATGGCTGCAACTAATGAAAAACTGTTTTTT. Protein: CASSSLDMAATNEKLFF.

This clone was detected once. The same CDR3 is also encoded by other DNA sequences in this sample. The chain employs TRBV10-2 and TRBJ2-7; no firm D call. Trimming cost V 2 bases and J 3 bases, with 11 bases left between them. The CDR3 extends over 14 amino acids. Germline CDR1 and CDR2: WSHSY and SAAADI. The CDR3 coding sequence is TGCGCCAGCAGTGAGGGCAGGTGGGGCTACGAGCAGTACTTC. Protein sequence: CASSEGRWGYEQYF.

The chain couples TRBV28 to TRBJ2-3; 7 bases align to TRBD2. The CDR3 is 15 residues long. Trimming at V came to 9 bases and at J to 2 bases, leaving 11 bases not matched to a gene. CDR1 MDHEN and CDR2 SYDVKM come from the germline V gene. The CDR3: CASSSGGRTTDTQYF. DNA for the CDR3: TGTGCCAGTTCCTCCGGGGGGAGAACCACAGATACGCAGTATTTT.

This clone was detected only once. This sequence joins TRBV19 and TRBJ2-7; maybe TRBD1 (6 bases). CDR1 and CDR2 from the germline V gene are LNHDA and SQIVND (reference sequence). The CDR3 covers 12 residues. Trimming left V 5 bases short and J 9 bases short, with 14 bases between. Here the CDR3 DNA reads TGTGCCAGTAGTGCAGACAGGAAAACGCAGTACTTC. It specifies CASSADRKTQYF.

CDR3 nucleotide sequence: TGTGCCAGCTCACCAAGCAACCCATCTGGGGCCAACGTCCTGACTTTC. It translates to CASSPSNPSGANVLTF. The V and J genes are TRBV18 and TRBJ2-6; no clear D gene. The CDR3 totals 16 residues. V dropped 2 bases and J dropped 1 base, with 9 bases sitting between them. The germline gives CDR1 KGHSH, CDR2 LQKENI.

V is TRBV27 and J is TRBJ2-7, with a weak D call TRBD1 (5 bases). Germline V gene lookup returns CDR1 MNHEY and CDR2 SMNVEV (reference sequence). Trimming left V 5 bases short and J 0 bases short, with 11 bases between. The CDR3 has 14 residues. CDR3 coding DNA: TGTGCCAGCAGTCCTGCCAGGGTCTCCTACGAGCAGTACTTC. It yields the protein CASSPARVSYEQYF.

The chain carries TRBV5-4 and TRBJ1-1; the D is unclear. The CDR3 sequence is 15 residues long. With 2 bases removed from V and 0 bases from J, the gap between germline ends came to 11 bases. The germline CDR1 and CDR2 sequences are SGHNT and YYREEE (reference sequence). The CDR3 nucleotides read TGTGCCAGCAGCTTCGCGAGTGGCCTGAACACTGAAGCTTTCTTT. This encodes CASSFASGLNTEAFF.

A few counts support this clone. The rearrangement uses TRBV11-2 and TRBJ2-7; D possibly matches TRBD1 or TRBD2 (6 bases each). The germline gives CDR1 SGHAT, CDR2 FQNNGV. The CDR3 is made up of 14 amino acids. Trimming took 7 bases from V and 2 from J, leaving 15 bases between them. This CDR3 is CASTRDRTTYEQYF. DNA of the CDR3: TGTGCCAGCACCCGAGACAGGACTACCTACGAGCAGTACTTC.

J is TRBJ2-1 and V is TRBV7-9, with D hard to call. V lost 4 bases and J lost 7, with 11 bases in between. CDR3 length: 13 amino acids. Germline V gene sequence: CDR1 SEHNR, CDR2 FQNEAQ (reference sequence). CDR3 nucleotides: TGTGCCAGCAGCTACACTGTGGGAAATGAGCAGTTCTTC. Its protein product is CASSYTVGNEQFF.

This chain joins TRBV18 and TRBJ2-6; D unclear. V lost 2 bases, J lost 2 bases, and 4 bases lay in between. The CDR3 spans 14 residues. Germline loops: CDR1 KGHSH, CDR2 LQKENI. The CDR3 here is CASSPSAGANVLTF. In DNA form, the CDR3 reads TGTGCCAGCTCACCATCAGCTGGGGCCAACGTCCTGACTTTC.

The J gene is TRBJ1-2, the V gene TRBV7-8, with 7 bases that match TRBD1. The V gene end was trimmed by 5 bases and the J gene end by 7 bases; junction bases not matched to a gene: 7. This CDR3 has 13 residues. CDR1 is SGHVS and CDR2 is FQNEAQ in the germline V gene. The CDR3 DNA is TGTGCCAGCAGCCTGGAGGGGGCGGGTGGCTACACCTTC. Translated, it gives CASSLEGAGGYTF.

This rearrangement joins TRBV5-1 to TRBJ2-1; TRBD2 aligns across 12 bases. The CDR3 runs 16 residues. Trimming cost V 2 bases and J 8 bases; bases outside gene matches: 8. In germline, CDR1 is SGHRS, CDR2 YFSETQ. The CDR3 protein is CASSFLTSGGHDEQFF. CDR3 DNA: TGCGCCAGCAGCTTCCTGACTAGCGGGGGTCACGATGAGCAGTTCTTC. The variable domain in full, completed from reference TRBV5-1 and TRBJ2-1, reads KAGVTQTPRYLIKTRGQQVTLSCSPISGHRSVSWYQQTPGQGLQFLFEYFSETQRNKGNFPGRFSGRQFSNSRSEMNVSTLELGDSALYLCASSFLTSGGHDEQFFGPGTRLTVL.

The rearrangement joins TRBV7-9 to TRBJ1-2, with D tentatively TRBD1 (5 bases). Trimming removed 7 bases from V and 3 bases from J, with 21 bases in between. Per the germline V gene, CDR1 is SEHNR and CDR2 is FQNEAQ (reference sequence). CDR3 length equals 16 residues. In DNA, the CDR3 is TGTGCCAGCACCCCTATAGGGACCGTAGGCCACTATGGCTACACCTTC. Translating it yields CASTPIGTVGHYGYTF.

CDR3 protein: CASSKGPSYGYTF. DNA of the CDR3: TGCGCCAGCAGTAAGGGCCCCAGCTATGGCTACACCTTC. V and J are TRBV10-2 and TRBJ1-2; no firm D call. The CDR3 runs to 13 residues. V lost 5 bases and J 4 bases, leaving 11 bases between the germline ends. The germline V gene has CDR1 WSHSY and CDR2 SAAADI.

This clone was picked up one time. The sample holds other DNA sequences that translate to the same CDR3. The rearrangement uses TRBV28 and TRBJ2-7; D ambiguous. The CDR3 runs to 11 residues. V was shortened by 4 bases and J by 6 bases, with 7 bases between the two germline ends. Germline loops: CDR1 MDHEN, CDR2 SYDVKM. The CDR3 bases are TGTGCCAGCAGTTCCCCGCGCGAGCAGTACTTC. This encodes CASSSPREQYF.